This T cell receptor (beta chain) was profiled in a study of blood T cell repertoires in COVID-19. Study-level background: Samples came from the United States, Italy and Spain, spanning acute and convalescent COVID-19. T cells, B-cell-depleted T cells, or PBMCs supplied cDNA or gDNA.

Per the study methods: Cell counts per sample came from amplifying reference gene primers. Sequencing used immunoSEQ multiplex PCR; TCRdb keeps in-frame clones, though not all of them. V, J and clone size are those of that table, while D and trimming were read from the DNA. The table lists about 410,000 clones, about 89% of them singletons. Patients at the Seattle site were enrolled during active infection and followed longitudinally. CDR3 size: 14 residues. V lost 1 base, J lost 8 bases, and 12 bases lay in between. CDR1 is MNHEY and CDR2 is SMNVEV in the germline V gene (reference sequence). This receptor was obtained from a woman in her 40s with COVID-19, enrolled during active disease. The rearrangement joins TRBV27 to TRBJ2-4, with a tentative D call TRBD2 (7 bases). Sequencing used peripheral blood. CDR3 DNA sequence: TGTGCCAGCAGTTTATATAGGGGGAGGGACATTCAGTACTTC. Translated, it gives CASSLYRGRDIQYF.